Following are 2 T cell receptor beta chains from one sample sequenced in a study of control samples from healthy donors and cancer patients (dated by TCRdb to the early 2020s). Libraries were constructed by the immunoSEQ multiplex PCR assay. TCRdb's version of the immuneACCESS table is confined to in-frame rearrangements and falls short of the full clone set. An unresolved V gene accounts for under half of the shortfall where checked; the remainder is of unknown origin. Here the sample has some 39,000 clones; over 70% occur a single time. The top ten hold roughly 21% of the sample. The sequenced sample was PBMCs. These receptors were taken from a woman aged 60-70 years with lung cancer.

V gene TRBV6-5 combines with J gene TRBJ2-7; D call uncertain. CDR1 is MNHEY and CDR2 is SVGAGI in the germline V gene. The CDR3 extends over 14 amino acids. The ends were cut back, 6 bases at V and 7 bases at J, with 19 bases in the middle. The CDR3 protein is CASSSPVPPGEQYF. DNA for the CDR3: TGTGCCAGCAGCTCCCCGGTCCCTCCTGGGGAGCAGTACTTC.

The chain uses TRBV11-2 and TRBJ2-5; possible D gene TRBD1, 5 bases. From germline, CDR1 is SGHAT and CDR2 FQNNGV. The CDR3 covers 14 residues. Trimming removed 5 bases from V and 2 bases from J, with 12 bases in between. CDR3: CASSRGQTQETQYF. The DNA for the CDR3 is TGTGCCAGCAGCCGCGGACAAACGCAAGAGACCCAGTACTTC.